Shown below are 3 T cell receptor beta chains from a single sample sequenced in a study of PD-L1 blockade in urothelial cancer. Produced via immunoSEQ multiplex PCR; TCRdb's table is partial and in-frame only. The table includes 60,000 to 85,000 clones, about nine tenths detected once. The sample was PBMCs, taken around atezolizumab (anti-PD-L1) treatment. The receptors stem from a woman aged 70-85 years with urothelial cancer.

V is TRBV2 and J is TRBJ2-2; TRBD2 might be the D (6 bases). The CDR3 extends over 14 amino acids. Trimming cost V 7 bases and J 0 bases, with 9 bases left between them. CDR1 and CDR2 from the germline V gene are SNHLY and FYNNEI. CDR3 sequence (DNA): TGTGCCAGCAAGGGGACTCCGAACACCGGGGAGCTGTTTTTT. Translation: CASKGTPNTGELFF. The full variable domain, rest sourced from reference TRBV2 and TRBJ2-2, is EPEVTQTPSHQVTQMGQEVILRCVPISNHLYFYWYRQILGQKVEFLVSFYNNEISEKSEIFDDQFSVERPDGSNFTLKIRSTKLEDSAMYFCASKGTPNTGELFFGEGSRLTVL.

The chain employs TRBV6-5 and TRBJ2-7, with unresolved D. In germline, CDR1 is MNHEY, CDR2 SVGAGI. V shed 2 bases and J shed 0 bases, with 11 bases lying between them. This CDR3 spans 15 amino acids. The CDR3: CASSYTTESSYEQYF. CDR3 bases: TGTGCCAGCAGTTACACGACGGAGAGCTCCTACGAGCAGTACTTC.

CDR3 coding DNA: TGTGCTAGTGGACAGGGCGAGACCTACGAGCAGTACTTC. It is translated as CASGQGETYEQYF. The rearrangement joins TRBV12-5 to TRBJ2-7, with a weak D call TRBD1 (6 bases). Per germline, CDR1 LGHNT and CDR2 FRNRAP. With 6 bases removed from V and 2 bases from J, the gap between germline ends came to 11 bases. This CDR3 comprises 13 residues.